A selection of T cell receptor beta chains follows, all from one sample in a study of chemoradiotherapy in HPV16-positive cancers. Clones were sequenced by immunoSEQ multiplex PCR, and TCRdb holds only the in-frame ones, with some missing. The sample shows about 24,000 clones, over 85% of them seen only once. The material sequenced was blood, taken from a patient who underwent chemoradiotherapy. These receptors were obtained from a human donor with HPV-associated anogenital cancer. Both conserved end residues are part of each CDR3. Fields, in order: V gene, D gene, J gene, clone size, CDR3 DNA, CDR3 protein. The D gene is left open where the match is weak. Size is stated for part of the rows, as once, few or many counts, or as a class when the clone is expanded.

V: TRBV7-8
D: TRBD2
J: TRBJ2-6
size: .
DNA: TGTGCCAGCAGCTTTACGACTAGCGGATCTTCTGGGGCCAACGTCCTGACTTTC
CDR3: CASSFTTSGSSGANVLTF

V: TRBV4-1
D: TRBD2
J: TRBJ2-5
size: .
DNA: TGCGCCAGCAGCCGCTTTGGAACTAGCGGGAGGGAAGAGACCCAGTACTTC
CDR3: CASSRFGTSGREETQYF

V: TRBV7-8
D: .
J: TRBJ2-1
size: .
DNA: TGTGCCAGCAGCTTAATTGCGGACCTTTATAATGAGCAGTTCTTC
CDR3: CASSLIADLYNEQFF

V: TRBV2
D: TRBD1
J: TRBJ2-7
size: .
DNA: TGTGCCAGCAAAGGACAGGGCCTTTACGAGCAGTACTTC
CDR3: CASKGQGLYEQYF

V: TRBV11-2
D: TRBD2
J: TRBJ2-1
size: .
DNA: TGTGCCAGCAGCCCCCTCAAACTAGCGGGAGGCAATGAGCAGTTCTTC
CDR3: CASSPLKLAGGNEQFF

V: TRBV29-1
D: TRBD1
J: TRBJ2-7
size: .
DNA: TGCAGCGTTGAGTGGACAGGGCACAACGAGCAGTACTTC
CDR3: CSVEWTGHNEQYF

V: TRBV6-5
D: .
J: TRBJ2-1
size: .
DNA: TGTGCCAGCAGTTACCATAACGGCCCTCCGGGAAATGAGCAGTTCTTC
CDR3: CASSYHNGPPGNEQFF

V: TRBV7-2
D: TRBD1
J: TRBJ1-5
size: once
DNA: TGTGCCAGCAGCTTAGAAACAGGGGGCCGGCAGCCCCAGCATTTT
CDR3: CASSLETGGRQPQHF

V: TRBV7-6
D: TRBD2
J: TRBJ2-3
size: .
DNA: TGTGCCAGCAGTGTTTCTAGCGGGGTTGTAGCAGATACGCAGTATTTT
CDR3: CASSVSSGVVADTQYF

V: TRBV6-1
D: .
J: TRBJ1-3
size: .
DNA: TGTGCCAGCAGTGCGGCAGGGAATCCTGGAAACACCATATATTTT
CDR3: CASSAAGNPGNTIYF

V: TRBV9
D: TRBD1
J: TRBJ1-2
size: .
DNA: TGTGCCAGCAAGGCAGGGGGCGCTTATTATGGCTACACCTTC
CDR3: CASKAGGAYYGYTF

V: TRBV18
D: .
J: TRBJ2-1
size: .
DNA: TGTGCCAGCTCACCAGACAGGATCTCTGGGAATGAGCAGTTCTTC
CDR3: CASSPDRISGNEQFF

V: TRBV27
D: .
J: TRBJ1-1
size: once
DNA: TGTGCCAGCATCGGGCAGCCGAACACTGAAGCTTTCTTT
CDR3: CASIGQPNTEAFF

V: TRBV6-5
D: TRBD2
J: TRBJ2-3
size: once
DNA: TGTGCCAGCAGTTACACTAGCGGGAGCGCAGATACGCAGTATTTT
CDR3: CASSYTSGSADTQYF

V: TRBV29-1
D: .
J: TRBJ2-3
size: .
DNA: TGCAGCGTTGAATGGGAAGGCACAGATACGCAGTATTTT
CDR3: CSVEWEGTDTQYF

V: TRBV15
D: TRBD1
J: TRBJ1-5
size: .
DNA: TGTGCCACCAGCAGAGGGACGACAGGGGATCAGCCCCAGCATTTT
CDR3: CATSRGTTGDQPQHF

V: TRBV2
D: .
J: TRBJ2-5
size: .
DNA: TGTGCCAGCAGCCCGGATAGATGGGAGACCCAGTACTTC
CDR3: CASSPDRWETQYF

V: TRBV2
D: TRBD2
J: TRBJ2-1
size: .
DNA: TGTGCCAGCAGTGCCTTAGCGGGGGGGATCAATGAGCAGTTCTTC
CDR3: CASSALAGGINEQFF

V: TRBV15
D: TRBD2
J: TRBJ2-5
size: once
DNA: TGTGCCACCAAACCTAGCGGGAGGGTGGAGACCCAGTACTTC
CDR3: CATKPSGRVETQYF

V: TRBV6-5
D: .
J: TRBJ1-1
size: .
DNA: TGTGCCAGCAGTTACTCGAGAGGGTTCACTGAAGCTTTCTTT
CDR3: CASSYSRGFTEAFF

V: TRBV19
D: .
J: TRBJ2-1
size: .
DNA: TGTGCCAGTAGTATATACGCGGGATATTTTGAGCAGTTCTTC
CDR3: CASSIYAGYFEQFF

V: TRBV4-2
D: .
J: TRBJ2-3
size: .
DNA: TGTGCCAGCAGCCGAGGGATTTTAGATACGCAGTATTTT
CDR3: CASSRGILDTQYF

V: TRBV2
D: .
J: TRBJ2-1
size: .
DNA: TGTGCCAGCAGTGACACTAGGACTTCCTACAATGAGCAGTTCTTC
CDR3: CASSDTRTSYNEQFF

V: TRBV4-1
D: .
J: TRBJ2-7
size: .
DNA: TGCGCCAGCAGCCAAAAAGGACTGGAGAACTACGAGCAGTACTTC
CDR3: CASSQKGLENYEQYF

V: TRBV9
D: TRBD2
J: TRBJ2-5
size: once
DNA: TGTGCCAGCAGCTCGGGGACTAGCAGGCGGGAGACCCAGTACTTC
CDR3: CASSSGTSRRETQYF

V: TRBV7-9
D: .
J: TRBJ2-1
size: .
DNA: TGTGCCAGCAGCCCGAGCGGGTTTTACAATGAGCAGTTCTTC
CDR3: CASSPSGFYNEQFF

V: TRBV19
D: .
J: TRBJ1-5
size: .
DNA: TGTGCCAGTAGTATAGAGAGTCGTCGACCCCAGCATTTT
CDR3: CASSIESRRPQHF

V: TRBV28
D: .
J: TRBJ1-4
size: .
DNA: TGTGCCAGCAGCAGTGGGTATTCGAAAGGGAATGAAAAACTGTTTTTT
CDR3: CASSSGYSKGNEKLFF

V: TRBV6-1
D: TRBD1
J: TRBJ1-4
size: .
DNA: TGTGCCAGCAGGCCCAGGGGGTCTAATGAAAAACTGTTTTTT
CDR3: CASRPRGSNEKLFF

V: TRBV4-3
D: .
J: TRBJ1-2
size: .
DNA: TGCGCCAGCAGCCTGTGGGGGGGGGATAAAGGCTACACCTTC
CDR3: CASSLWGGDKGYTF

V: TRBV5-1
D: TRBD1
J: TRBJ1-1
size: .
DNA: TGCGCCAGCAGCTTCAGGGGGGCCATGAACACTGAAGCTTTCTTT
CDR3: CASSFRGAMNTEAFF

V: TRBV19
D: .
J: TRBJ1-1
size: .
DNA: TGTGCCAGTAGTTTAACAGGGCTGGGGTACACTGAAGCTTTCTTT
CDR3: CASSLTGLGYTEAFF

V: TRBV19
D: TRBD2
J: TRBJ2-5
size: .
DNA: TGTGCCAGTAGCCCAGCGGGGTTGCGAGAGACCCAGTACTTC
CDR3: CASSPAGLRETQYF

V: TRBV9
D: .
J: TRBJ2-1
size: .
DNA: TGTGCCAGCAGCGTAGTAGGGAACAATGAGCAGTTCTTC
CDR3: CASSVVGNNEQFF

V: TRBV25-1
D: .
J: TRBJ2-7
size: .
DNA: TGTGCCAGCAGTGAATGGGGTTTCGAGCAGTACTTC
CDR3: CASSEWGFEQYF

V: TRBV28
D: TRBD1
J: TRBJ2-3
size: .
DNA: TGTGCCAGCAGATCACCGGGACAGTTATACACAGATACGCAGTATTTT
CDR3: CASRSPGQLYTDTQYF

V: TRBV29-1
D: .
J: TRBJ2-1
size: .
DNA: TGCAGCGTTTTTAAGTCGGGACGGCAGGGTAATGAGCAGTTCTTC
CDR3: CSVFKSGRQGNEQFF

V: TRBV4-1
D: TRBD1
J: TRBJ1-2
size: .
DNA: TGCGCCAGCAGCCAAACCGGGACAGGGTTTGGCTACACCTTC
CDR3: CASSQTGTGFGYTF

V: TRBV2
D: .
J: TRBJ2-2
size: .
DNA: TGTGCCATCCGCTCGAGGGGTCAGCCAAACACCGGGGAGCTGTTTTTT
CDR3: CAIRSRGQPNTGELFF

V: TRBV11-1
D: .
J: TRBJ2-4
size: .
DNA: TGTGCCAGCAGCCCCCCAGGGACGGTCAAAAACATTCAGTACTTC
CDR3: CASSPPGTVKNIQYF

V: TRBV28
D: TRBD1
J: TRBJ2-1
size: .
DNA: TGTGCCAGCAGTTTGACAGGGAATGAGCAGTTCTTC
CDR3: CASSLTGNEQFF

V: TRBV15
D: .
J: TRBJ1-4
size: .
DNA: TGTGCCACCAGCAGAGGCCAGACGACCGGAACTAATGAAAAACTGTTTTTT
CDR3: CATSRGQTTGTNEKLFF

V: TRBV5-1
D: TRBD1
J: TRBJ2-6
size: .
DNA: TGCGCCAGCAGCTTGTCAGGACAGGTCTCCTCTGGGGCCAACGTCCTGACTTTC
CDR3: CASSLSGQVSSGANVLTF

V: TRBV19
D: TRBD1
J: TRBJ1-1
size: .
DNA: TGTGCCAGTAGTCGAGCTGACAGGGGCACTGAAGCTTTCTTT
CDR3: CASSRADRGTEAFF

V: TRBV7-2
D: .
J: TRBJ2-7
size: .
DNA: TGTGCCAGCAGCTCCGGTCTGATCTCCTACGAGCAGTACTTC
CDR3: CASSSGLISYEQYF

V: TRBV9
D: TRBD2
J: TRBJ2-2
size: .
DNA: TGTGCCAGCAGCGTAGTCGGACTAGCGGGCACCGGGGAGCTGTTTTTT
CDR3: CASSVVGLAGTGELFF

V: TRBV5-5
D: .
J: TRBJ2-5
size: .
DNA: TGTGCCAGCAGCTTGGGAGGGCAAGAGACCCAGTACTTC
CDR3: CASSLGGQETQYF

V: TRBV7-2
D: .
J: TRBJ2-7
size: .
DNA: TGTGCCAGCAGCTTAAGGACACATTCCTACGAGCAGTACTTC
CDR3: CASSLRTHSYEQYF